This T cell receptor (beta chain) comes out of a study of T cells in localized non-small cell lung cancer. The study's findings and limits: Only one tumor region was sequenced, so heterogeneity remains possible. Appearance in adjacent lung was seen for a median around 58 of the top 100 tumor clones. The study found T cell clonality highest in uninvolved adjacent lung, above tumor. Higher adjacent-lung clonality was associated with shorter survival.

With regard to this clone: Its cognate antigen is unknown.

Trimming pared 4 bases from V and 0 bases from J, leaving 13 bases between. The germline CDR1 and CDR2 sequences are SGDLS and YYNGEE. This CDR3 has 16 amino acids. Repertoires were generated with immunoSEQ multiplex PCR, while TCRdb's copy carries only in-frame clones and drops some. The sample consists of 45,000 to 60,000 clones, more than 85% of them appearing once. The chain links TRBV9 to TRBJ2-2; D uncertain. This clonotype was sampled from a man between 40 and 75 years old with stage II lung adenocarcinoma. This specimen consisted of PBMCs, obtained before any cancer treatment. This CDR3 reads CASSLFRMPNTGELFF. CDR3 DNA sequence: TGTGCCAGCAGCCTTTTTCGTATGCCGAACACCGGGGAGCTGTTTTTT.